These T cell receptor beta chains were read from a single sample in a study of blood T cells in healthy people across ages. TCRdb reanalysed the 5' RACE reads using MiXCR and keeps one entry per CDR3 protein. Among roughly 860,000 distinct CDR3 sequences listed, around 68% were seen once. The source material was blood. These receptors originate from a man younger than 45 in good health. CDR3s include the opening cysteine and the closing phenylalanine or tryptophan. The D gene is left open where the match is weak. Clone sizes are given selectively: once, few, many, or a class where the clone is expanded.

V	J	D	size	DNA	CDR3
TRBV5-1	TRBJ2-3	TRBD2	NA	TGCGCCAGCAGCTCCCAGAAGAGCGGGACTACAGATACGCAGTATTTT	CASSSQKSGTTDTQYF
TRBV4-2	TRBJ2-7	NA	NA	TGTGCCAGCAGCCAGACACGGACCGGGTACGAGCAGTACTTC	CASSQTRTGYEQYF
TRBV5-8	TRBJ2-7	NA	NA	TGTGCCAGCAGCTTGGTGTTAGACGAGGACGAGCAGTACTTC	CASSLVLDEDEQYF
TRBV7-2	TRBJ2-1	NA	NA	TGTGCCAGCAGCTTAGGTGGGGGGGGCACCAATGAGCAGTTCTTC	CASSLGGGGTNEQFF
TRBV25-1	TRBJ2-1	TRBD2	NA	TGTGCCAGCAGGACGAACCTAGCGGGGGCCTACAATGAGCAGTTCTTC	CASRTNLAGAYNEQFF
TRBV12-3/TRBV12-4	TRBJ2-1	TRBD2	NA	TGTGCCAGCAGTCCCGGGACTAGCGGGGGTGGTGAGCAGTTCTTC	CASSPGTSGGGEQFF
TRBV13	TRBJ2-1	TRBD2	NA	TGTGCCAGCAGCCCGACTAGCCCTGAGCAGTTCTTC	CASSPTSPEQFF
TRBV7-3	TRBJ1-2	TRBD1	few	TGTGCCAGCAGCCCCCAGGGGGGCCTAGCTAACTATGGCTACACCTTC	CASSPQGGLANYGYTF
TRBV4-1	TRBJ2-7	NA	NA	TGCGCCAGCAGCCCCGGCCGGGGGAGCTCCTACAATGAGCAGTACTTC	CASSPGRGSSYNEQYF
TRBV19	TRBJ2-5	NA	once	TGTGCCGGTAGCTCCTTACAGGACAACCAAGAGACCCAGTACTTC	CAGSSLQDNQETQYF
TRBV29-1	TRBJ2-3	NA	NA	TGCAGCGTTGAAGTCGCTACGCAGTATTTT	CSVEVATQYF
TRBV2	TRBJ1-5	NA	NA	TGTGCCAGCAGTGAACGGCTGGGTTTGTTGTTGGATCAGCCCCAGCATTTT	CASSERLGLLLDQPQHF
TRBV20-1	TRBJ1-5	NA	NA	TGCAGTGCCACCAAGAACAGGAACAATCAGCCCCAGCATTTT	CSATKNRNNQPQHF
TRBV20-1	TRBJ1-2	TRBD1	few	TGCAGTGCTGGCAGGGGGCCTTTTGGCTACACCTTC	CSAGRGPFGYTF
TRBV13	TRBJ2-2	NA	NA	TGTGCCAGCAGCTTACCCCGGGACACGATGAACACCGGGGAGCTGTTTTTT	CASSLPRDTMNTGELFF
TRBV7-9	TRBJ2-5	TRBD1	NA	TGTGCCAGCAGCCTGGGACAGGGTGGATTGTACTTC	CASSLGQGGLYF
TRBV10-3	TRBJ2-7	TRBD1	NA	TGTGCCATCGGTCCGGGACAGTCAACCTACGAGCAGTACTTC	CAIGPGQSTYEQYF
TRBV6-1	TRBJ2-6	NA	NA	TGTGCCAGCAGTGAAGCGGGTAGTAACGTCCTGACTTTC	CASSEAGSNVLTF
TRBV7-9	TRBJ1-2	TRBD1	NA	TGTGCCAGCAGCCGACAGGGGGTACTTAGCTACACCTTC	CASSRQGVLSYTF
TRBV7-2	TRBJ2-3	NA	NA	TGTGCCAGCAGCACACGGGGGGCTAGCACAGATACGCAGTATTTT	CASSTRGASTDTQYF
TRBV2	TRBJ2-1	TRBD2	NA	TGTGCCAGCAGTGAATCAGGCGGGGGGTGGAATGAGCAGTTCTTC	CASSESGGGWNEQFF
TRBV12-3/TRBV12-4	TRBJ1-2	NA	NA	TGTGCCAGCAGCATGCCATCTCGGGCTAACTATGGCTACACCTTC	CASSMPSRANYGYTF
TRBV7-2	TRBJ2-7	NA	many	TGTGCCAGCAGTCAACCCGCGGGCGCGGGATCCTACGAGCAGTACTTC	CASSQPAGAGSYEQYF